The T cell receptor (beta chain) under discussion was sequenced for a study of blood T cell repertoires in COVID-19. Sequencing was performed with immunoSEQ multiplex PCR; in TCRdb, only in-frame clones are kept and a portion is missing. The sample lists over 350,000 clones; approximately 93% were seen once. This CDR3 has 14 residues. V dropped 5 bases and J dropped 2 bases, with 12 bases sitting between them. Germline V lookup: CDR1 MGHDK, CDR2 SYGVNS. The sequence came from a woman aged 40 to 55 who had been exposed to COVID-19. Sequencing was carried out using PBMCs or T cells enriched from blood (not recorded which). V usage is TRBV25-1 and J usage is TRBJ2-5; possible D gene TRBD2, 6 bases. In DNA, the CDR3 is TGTGCCAGCAGTCCCTTCCGGGGGCAAGAGACCCAGTACTTC. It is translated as CASSPFRGQETQYF.